This T cell receptor (beta chain) came from a study of blood T cell repertoires in COVID-19. Data came from immunoSEQ multiplex PCR; TCRdb stores just in-frame clones and leaves some out. The sample includes a few hundred thousand clones, 80% to 90% of them seen just once. Germline CDR1 SGHRS, CDR2 YFSETQ. The CDR3 spans 12 residues. Trimming cost V 4 bases and J 5 bases, with 7 bases left between them. The genes are TRBV5-1 and TRBJ1-3; D unresolved. Material for sequencing was PBMCs or T cells enriched from blood (not recorded which). The origin of this receptor is a woman between 50 and 59 years old who had been exposed to COVID-19. CDR3 DNA: TGCGCCAGCAGCCACATGCGAAACACCATATATTTT. This encodes CASSHMRNTIYF.